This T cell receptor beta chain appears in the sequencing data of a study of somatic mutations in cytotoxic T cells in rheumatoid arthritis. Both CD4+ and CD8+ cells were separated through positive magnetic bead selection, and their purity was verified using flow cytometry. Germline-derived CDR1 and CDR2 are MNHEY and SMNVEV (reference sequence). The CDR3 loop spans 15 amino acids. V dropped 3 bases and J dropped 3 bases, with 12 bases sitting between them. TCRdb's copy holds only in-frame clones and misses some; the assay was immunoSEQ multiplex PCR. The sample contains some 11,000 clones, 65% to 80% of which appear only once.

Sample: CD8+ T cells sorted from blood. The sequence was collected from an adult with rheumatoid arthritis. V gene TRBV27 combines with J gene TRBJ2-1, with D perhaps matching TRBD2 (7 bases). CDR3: CASSLAGARYNEQFF. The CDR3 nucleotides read TGTGCCAGCAGTTTGGCGGGGGCGCGCTACAATGAGCAGTTCTTC.